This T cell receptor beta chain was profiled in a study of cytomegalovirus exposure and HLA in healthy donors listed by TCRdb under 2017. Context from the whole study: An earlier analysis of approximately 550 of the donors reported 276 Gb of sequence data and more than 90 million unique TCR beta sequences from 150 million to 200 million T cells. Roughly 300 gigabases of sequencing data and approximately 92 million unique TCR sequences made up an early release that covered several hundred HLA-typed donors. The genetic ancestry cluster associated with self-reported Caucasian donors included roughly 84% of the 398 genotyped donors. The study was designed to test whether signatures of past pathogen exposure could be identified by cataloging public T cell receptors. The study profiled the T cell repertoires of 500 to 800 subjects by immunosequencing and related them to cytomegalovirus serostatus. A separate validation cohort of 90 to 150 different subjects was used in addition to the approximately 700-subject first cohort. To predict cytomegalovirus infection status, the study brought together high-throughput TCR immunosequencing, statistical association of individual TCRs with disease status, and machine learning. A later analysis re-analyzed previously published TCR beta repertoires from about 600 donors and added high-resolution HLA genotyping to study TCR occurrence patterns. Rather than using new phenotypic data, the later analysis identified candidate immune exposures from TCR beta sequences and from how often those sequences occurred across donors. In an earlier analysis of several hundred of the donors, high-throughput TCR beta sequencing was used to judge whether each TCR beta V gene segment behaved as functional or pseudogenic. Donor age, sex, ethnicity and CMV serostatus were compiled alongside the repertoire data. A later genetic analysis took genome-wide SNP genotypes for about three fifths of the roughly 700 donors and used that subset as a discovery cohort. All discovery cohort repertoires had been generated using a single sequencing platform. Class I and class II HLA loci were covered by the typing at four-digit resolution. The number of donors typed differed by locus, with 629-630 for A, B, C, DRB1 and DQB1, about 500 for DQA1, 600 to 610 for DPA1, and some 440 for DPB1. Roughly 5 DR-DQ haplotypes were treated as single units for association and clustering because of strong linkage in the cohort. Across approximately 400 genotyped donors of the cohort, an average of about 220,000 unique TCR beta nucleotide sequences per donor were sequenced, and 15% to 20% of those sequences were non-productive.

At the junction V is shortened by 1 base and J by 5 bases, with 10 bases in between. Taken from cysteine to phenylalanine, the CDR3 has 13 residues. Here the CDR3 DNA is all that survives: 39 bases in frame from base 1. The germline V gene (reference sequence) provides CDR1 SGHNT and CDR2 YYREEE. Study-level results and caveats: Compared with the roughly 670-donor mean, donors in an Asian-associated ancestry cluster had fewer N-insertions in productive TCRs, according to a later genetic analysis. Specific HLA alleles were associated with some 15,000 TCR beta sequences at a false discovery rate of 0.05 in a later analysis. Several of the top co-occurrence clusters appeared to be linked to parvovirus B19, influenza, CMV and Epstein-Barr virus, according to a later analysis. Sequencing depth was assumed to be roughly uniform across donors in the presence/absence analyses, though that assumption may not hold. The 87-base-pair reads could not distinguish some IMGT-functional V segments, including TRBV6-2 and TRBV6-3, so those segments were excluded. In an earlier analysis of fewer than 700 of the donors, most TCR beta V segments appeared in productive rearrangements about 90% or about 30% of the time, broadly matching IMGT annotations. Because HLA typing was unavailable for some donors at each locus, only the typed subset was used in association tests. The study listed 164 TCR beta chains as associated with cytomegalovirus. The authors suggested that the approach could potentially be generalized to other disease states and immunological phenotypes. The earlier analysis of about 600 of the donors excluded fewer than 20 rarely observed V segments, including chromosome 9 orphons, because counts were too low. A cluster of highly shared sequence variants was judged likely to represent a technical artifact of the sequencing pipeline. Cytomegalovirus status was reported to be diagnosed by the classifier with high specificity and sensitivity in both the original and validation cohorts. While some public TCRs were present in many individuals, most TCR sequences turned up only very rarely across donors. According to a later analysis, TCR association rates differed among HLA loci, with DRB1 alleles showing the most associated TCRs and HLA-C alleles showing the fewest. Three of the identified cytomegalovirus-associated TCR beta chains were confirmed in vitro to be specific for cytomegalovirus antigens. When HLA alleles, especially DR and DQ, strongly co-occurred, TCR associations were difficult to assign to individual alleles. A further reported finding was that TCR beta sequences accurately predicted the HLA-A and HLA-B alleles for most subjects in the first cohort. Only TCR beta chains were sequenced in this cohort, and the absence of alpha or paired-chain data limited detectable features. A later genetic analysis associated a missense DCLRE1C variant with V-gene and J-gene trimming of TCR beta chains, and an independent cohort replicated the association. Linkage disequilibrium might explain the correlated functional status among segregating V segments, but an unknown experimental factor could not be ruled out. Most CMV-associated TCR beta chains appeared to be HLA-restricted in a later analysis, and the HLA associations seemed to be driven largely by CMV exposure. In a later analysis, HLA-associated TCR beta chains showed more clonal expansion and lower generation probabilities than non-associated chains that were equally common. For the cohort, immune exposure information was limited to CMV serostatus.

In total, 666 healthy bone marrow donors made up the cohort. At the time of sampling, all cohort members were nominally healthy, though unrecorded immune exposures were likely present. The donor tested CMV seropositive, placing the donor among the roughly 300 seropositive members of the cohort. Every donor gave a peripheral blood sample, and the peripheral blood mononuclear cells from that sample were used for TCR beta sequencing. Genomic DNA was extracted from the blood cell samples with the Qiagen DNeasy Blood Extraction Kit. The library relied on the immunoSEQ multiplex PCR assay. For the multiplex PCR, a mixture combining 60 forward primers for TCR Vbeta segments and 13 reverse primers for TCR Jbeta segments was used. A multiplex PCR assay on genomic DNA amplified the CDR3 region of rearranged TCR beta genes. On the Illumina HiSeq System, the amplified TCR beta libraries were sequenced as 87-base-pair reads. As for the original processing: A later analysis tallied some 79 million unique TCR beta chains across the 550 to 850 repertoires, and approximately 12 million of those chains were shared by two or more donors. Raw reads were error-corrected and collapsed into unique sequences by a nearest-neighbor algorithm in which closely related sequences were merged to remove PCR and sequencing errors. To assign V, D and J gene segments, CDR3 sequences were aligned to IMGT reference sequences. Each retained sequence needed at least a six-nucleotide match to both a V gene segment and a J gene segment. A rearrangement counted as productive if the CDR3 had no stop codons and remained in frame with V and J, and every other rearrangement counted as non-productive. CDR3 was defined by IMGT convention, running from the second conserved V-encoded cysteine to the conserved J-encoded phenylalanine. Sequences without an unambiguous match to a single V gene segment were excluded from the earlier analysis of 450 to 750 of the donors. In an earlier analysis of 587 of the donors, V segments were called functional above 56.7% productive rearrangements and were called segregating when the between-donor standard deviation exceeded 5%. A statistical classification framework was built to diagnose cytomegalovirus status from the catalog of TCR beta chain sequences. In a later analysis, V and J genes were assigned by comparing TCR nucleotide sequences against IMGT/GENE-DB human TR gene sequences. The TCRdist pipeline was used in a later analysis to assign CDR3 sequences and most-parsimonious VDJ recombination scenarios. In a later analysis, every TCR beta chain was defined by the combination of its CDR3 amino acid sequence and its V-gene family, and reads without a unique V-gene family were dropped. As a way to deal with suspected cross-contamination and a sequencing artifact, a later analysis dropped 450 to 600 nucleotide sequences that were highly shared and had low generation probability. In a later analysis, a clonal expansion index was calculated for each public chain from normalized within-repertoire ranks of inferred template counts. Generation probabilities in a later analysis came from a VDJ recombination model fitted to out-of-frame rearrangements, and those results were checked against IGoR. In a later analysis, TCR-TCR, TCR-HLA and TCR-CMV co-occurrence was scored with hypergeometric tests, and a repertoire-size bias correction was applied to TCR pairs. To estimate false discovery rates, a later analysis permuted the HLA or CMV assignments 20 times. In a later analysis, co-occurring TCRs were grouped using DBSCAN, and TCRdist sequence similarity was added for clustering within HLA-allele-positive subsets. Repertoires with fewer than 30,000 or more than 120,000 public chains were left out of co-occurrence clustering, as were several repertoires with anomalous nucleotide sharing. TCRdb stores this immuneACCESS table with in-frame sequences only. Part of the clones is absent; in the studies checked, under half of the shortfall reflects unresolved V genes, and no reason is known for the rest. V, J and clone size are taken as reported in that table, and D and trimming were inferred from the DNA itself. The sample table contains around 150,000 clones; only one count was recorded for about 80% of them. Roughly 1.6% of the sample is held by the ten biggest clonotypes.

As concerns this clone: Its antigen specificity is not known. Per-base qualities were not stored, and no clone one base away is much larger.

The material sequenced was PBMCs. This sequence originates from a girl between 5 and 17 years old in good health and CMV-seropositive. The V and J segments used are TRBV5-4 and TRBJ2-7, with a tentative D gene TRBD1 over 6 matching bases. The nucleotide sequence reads TGTGCCAGCAGCTTGAGGGGGATAAACGAGCAGTACTTC. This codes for CASSLRGINEQYF. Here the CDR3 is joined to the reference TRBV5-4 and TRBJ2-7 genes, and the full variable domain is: ETGVTQSPTHLIKTRGQQVTLRCSSQSGHNTVSWYQQALGQGPQFIFQYYREEENGRGNFPPRFSGLQFPNYSSELNVNALELDDSALYLCASSLRGINEQYFGPGTRLTVT.